This T cell receptor (beta chain) originates from a study of blood T cell repertoires in COVID-19. In the authors' methods: Amplification from reference gene primers served as the basis for estimated nucleated cell counts. Repertoires were generated with immunoSEQ multiplex PCR, while TCRdb's copy carries only in-frame clones and drops some. For V, J and clone size, that table is used; D and trimming come from the DNA. Of roughly 50,000 clones in the sample, about 84% were seen once. The CDR3 length is 13 residues. Germline assignment: CDR1 LNHDA and CDR2 SQIVND (reference sequence). V lost 7 bases, J lost 2 bases, and 11 bases lay in between.

The chain links TRBV19 to TRBJ1-1; no definite D call. The sequenced sample was peripheral blood. The clonotype comes from an older woman with acute or convalescent COVID-19. The CDR3 region has the DNA TGTGCCAGTATGCTAGGTAAAAACACTGAAGCTTTCTTT. Translated, it gives CASMLGKNTEAFF.